What follows describes a single T cell receptor beta chain. Its antigen remains unknown. Germline loops: CDR1 LNHDA, CDR2 SQIVND (reference sequence). The CDR3 extends over 14 amino acids. V lost 6 bases and J lost 8; bases outside the gene matches: 4. This sample is part of a study of identical twins. Broader study findings: Conclusions leaned on cross-sectional statistical analysis and did not track the same donors over time.

Template switching (which added a universal primer site) was used, and cDNA carried unique molecular identifiers. MiXCR was run by TCRdb on the 5' RACE reads, yielding one entry per CDR3 protein. The sample lists about 530,000 distinct CDR3 sequences, around 24% occurring once. This same sample was also taken into another study, of yellow fever vaccine responses in identical twins.

V gene TRBV19 combines with J gene TRBJ2-1, with 13 bases lining up with TRBD2. The material sequenced was CD4+ T cells sorted from blood. The TCR was taken from a woman between 18 and 29 years old in good health. In DNA form, the CDR3 reads TGTGCCAGTAGGCCGGGACTAGCGGGATATGAGCAGTTCTTC. Amino acids: CASRPGLAGYEQFF.